One and the same sample provided the 20 T cell receptor beta chains below, sequenced in a study of shared clonotypes between healthy human individuals (dated by TCRdb to the early 2020s). Library preparation employed the immunoSEQ multiplex PCR assay. Not all clones reach the TCRdb copy of this immuneACCESS table, which keeps in-frame sequences only. Checked studies attribute under half of the gap to unresolved V genes and leave the rest unexplained. The sample data list around 720,000 clones, and about 80% of these were observed just once. The ten largest clones take up 1.5% to 2% of the sample. Input material: memory CD4+ T cells sorted from blood. What the cell subset or site label conveys for this sample: CD45RA-negative fraction. Receptor source: a woman aged 30 to 39 in good health.

Of note for this clone: A far larger clone lies a single base away; this is likely a read error. Other DNA sequences in this sample translate to the same CDR3. V usage is TRBV14 and J usage is TRBJ2-7; D unresolved. Trimming left V 2 bases short and J 4 bases short, with 3 bases between. Germline V lookup: CDR1 SGHDN, CDR2 FVKESK. This CDR3 is built from 11 residues. CDR3: CASSQTYEQYF. The CDR3 DNA reads as TGTGCCAGCAGCCAAACGTACGAGCAGTACTTC.

The chain has TRBV2 and TRBJ2-3, with D uncertain. Germline V gene data show CDR1 as SNHLY and CDR2 as FYNNEI. V was clipped by 3 bases and J by 1 base, with 11 bases between them. CDR3 length: 15 amino acids. CDR3 in DNA: TGTGCCAGCAGTGAGTTCGGAGACCGCACAGATACGCAGTATTTT. This translates into CASSEFGDRTDTQYF.

The V and J genes are TRBV9 and TRBJ2-5; D gene unclear. The CDR3 covers 14 residues. V was cut by 0 bases and J by 5 bases, with 11 bases left in between. Germline V CDR1 and CDR2: SGDLS, YYNGEE. CDR3 nucleotide sequence: TGTGCCAGCAGCGTAGTGGGGATGGGGGAGACCCAGTACTTC. Protein product: CASSVVGMGETQYF.

In this sample, this clone turned up many times. The chain joins TRBV2 to TRBJ2-2, with unresolved D. Germline V CDR1 and CDR2: SNHLY, FYNNEI. The length of the CDR3 is 14 residues. Trimming left V 7 bases short and J 2 bases short, with 11 bases between. CDR3 amino acids: CASNVGVNTGELFF. The DNA of the CDR3 is TGTGCCAGCAACGTGGGCGTTAACACCGGGGAGCTGTTTTTT.

In this sample, this clone turned up once. The V gene is TRBV9, the J gene TRBJ2-3; D unresolved. The V end was cut by 3 bases, the J end by 4 bases, with 9 bases between. This CDR3 has 13 residues. Germline V lookup: CDR1 SGDLS, CDR2 YYNGEE. The CDR3 here is CASSAERADTQYF. The DNA for the CDR3 is TGTGCCAGCAGCGCCGAGCGCGCAGATACGCAGTATTTT.

The V gene is TRBV18, the J gene TRBJ2-1; 12 nucleotides match TRBD2. From germline, CDR1 is KGHSH and CDR2 LQKENI. The V and J ends lost 2 bases and 7 bases, in that order; junction bases with no gene match: 6. CDR3 size: 16 residues. The CDR3 here is CASSPNLAGGVNEQFF. The CDR3 nucleotides are TGTGCCAGCTCACCAAACCTAGCGGGAGGGGTTAATGAGCAGTTCTTC.

This clone was seen a few times. V and J are TRBV6-4 and TRBJ2-6, with no clear D. The germline V and J ends were trimmed by 0 bases and 3 bases, with 0 bases remaining between them. This CDR3 has 13 amino acids. Germline CDR1 is MRHNA and CDR2 is SNTAGT. The CDR3 is CASSDSGANVLTF. The CDR3 DNA follows: TGTGCCAGCAGTGACTCTGGGGCCAACGTCCTGACTTTC.

This chain uses TRBV28 with TRBJ2-1, with D perhaps TRBD1 (5 bases). V was cut by 5 bases and J by 6 bases, with 11 bases left in between. CDR1 and CDR2 (germline): MDHEN, SYDVKM. The CDR3 totals 13 residues. CDR3 amino acids: CASSTITGNEQFF. As DNA, the CDR3 is TGTGCCAGCAGTACGATAACAGGCAATGAGCAGTTCTTC.

The chain uses TRBV5-3 and TRBJ2-3; 7 nucleotides align to TRBD2. TRBV5-3 is sorted into the ORF group, with uncertain function. The ends lost 1 base at V and 0 bases at J; junction bases unmatched: 11. The CDR3 is made up of 18 amino acids. The CDR3 loop is CARSLPTLSSGSTDTQYF. The CDR3 region has the DNA TGTGCCAGAAGCTTGCCTACCCTATCTAGCGGTAGCACAGATACGCAGTATTTT.

This chain links TRBV14 with TRBJ2-1; 11 nucleotides match TRBD2. CDR1 SGHDN and CDR2 FVKESK come from the germline V gene. J was trimmed by 16 bases and V by 0 bases; bases with no gene match: 5. The CDR3 runs 13 residues. The CDR3: CASSQDFSGRVFF. The CDR3 bases are TGTGCCAGCAGCCAAGACTTTAGCGGGAGGGTTTTCTTC.

In the case of this clone: Other DNA sequences in this specimen translate into the identical CDR3. This sequence joins TRBV7-3 and TRBJ1-1; D gene uncertain. CDR3 size: 13 residues. Germline CDR1 is SGHTA and CDR2 is FQGTGA. Trimming took off 2 bases at V and 2 bases at J, with 6 bases between the two ends. The CDR3 spells CASSLDPNTEAFF. DNA for the CDR3: TGTGCCAGCAGCTTAGATCCCAACACTGAAGCTTTCTTT.

The V call is TRBV4-1, the J call TRBJ2-7, with 15 bases matching TRBD2. CDR1 and CDR2 from the germline V gene are MGHRA and YSYEKL. This CDR3 contains 19 residues. The trim removed 1 base at V and 1 base at J, leaving 8 bases unmatched. CDR3 sequence reads: CASSQAGTSGRPASYEQYF. DNA for the CDR3: TGCGCCAGCAGCCAAGCCGGGACTAGCGGGAGGCCAGCTTCCTACGAGCAGTACTTC.

This chain uses TRBV27 with TRBJ1-2, with TRBD1 identical over 8 bases. V dropped 6 bases and J dropped 4; count of bases not matched to a gene: 10. Germline V gene data show CDR1 as MNHEY and CDR2 as SMNVEV (reference sequence). The CDR3 covers 15 residues. This CDR3 reads CASSPMGQASYGYTF. The CDR3 DNA follows: TGTGCCAGCAGCCCCATGGGACAGGCGAGCTATGGCTACACCTTC.

This clone appeared many times. The V and J genes are TRBV6-5 and TRBJ2-1, with D uncertain. Trimming cost V 4 bases and J 4 bases, with 11 bases left between them. CDR3 length equals 14 residues. CDR1 MNHEY and CDR2 SVGAGI come from the germline V gene. Here the CDR3 reads CASSSLGAYNEQFF. CDR3 in DNA: TGTGCCAGCAGTTCCCTCGGCGCATACAATGAGCAGTTCTTC.

The chain carries TRBV29-1 and TRBJ2-1; 7 nucleotides match TRBD2. Per the germline V gene, CDR1 is SQVTM and CDR2 is ANQGSEA. V trimming: 6 bases; J trimming: 5 bases; junction bases outside the gene matches: 10. The CDR3 loop spans 14 amino acids. The CDR3 sequence: CSVLPGLQDNEQFF. The CDR3 nucleotides read TGCAGCGTCTTACCGGGACTACAAGACAATGAGCAGTTCTTC.

V is TRBV5-8 and J is TRBJ2-7, with no clear D. The CDR3 runs 13 residues. V was shortened by 3 bases and J by 0 bases, with 7 bases between the two germline ends. Germline CDR1 SGHTS, CDR2 YDEGEE. CDR3 in amino acids: CASSYDTSYEQYF. Here the CDR3 DNA reads TGTGCCAGCAGCTACGACACCTCCTACGAGCAGTACTTC.

The CDR3 is CATSRGGTGNTEAFF. Here the CDR3 DNA reads TGTGCCACCAGCAGAGGCGGGACAGGAAACACTGAAGCTTTCTTT. This rearrangement joins TRBV15 to TRBJ1-1; 8 bases match TRBD1. The germline CDR1 and CDR2 sequences are LNHNV and YYDKDF (reference sequence). There are 15 residues in the CDR3. Trimming took 1 base from V and 2 from J; bases not matched to a gene: 3.

Only a few counts were recorded for this clone. This chain links TRBV10-3 with TRBJ2-2; D gene unclear. The CDR3 is 13 residues long. The germline V gene encodes CDR1 ENHRY and CDR2 SYGVKD. The V end was cut by 6 bases, the J end by 5 bases, with 10 bases between. The CDR3 loop reads CAIRPDGTGELFF. The CDR3 nucleotides are TGTGCCATCAGACCCGACGGAACCGGGGAGCTGTTTTTT.

The chain links TRBV5-6 to TRBJ1-3; D remains ambiguous. Trimming removed 1 base from V and 4 bases from J, with 3 bases in between. The CDR3 loop spans 12 amino acids. CDR1 and CDR2 (germline): SGHDT, YYEEEE. In DNA, the CDR3 is TGTGCCAGCAGCTTGTCGGGAAACACCATATATTTT. Amino acid sequence: CASSLSGNTIYF.

Only one count was recorded for this clone. The chain is built from TRBV6-4 and TRBJ2-1; the D gene is possibly TRBD2 (5 bases). There are 17 residues in the CDR3. Between the trimmed V and J ends, which lost 3 bases and 1 base, there was a span of 16 bases. Germline V gene lookup returns CDR1 MRHNA and CDR2 SNTAGT. The CDR3 DNA is TGTGCCAGCAGTGAGCGGGTTGAATTGGGGTCCTACAATGAGCAGTTCTTC. Translated: CASSERVELGSYNEQFF.